The clone carrying this TCR beta chain was observed a few times. As yet, its antigen is unknown. This specimen comes from a study of human T cells and chemical hapten exposure. Study summary: Variation in per-sample TCR yields came mainly from small pooled library volume differences. Study-wide findings and caveats: Unchanged with DPC sensitization were TCRs above 1 in 1000 frequency.

The library tagged individual cDNA molecules with unique molecular identifiers. TCRdb analysed the 5' RACE reads with MiXCR anew, one entry per CDR3 protein. The repertoire consists of about 81,000 distinct CDR3 sequences, with approximately 15% occurring once and the leading ten covering approximately 6.3%. The template was total RNA from unfractionated whole blood. The J segment lost 3 bases and the V segment lost 11 bases, leaving 11 bases of the junction unmatched. Germline V CDR1 and CDR2: ENHRY, SYGVKD. This CDR3 is built from 16 residues. This chain joins TRBV10-3 and TRBJ2-2; 11 positions agree with TRBD2. The TCR originated in a female donor in good health. The CDR3 DNA follows: TGTGCCGTCATGAAAGGACTAGCGGGCGACACCGGGGAGCTGTTTTTT. It is translated as CAVMKGLAGDTGELFF.